This T cell receptor (beta chain) was sequenced for a study of blood T cell repertoires in COVID-19. The overall study: Researchers got acute and convalescent COVID-19 samples from the United States, Italy and Spain. The analysed material was cDNA or gDNA that came from T cells, B-cell-depleted T cells, or PBMCs.

Assignment of participants to cohorts was predicated upon participant-reported clinical history. Either two negative PCRs, clearance, or symptom resolution qualified Cohort 3 donors as recovered. The repertoire was sequenced with immunoSEQ multiplex PCR; TCRdb's copy has only in-frame clones and lacks some. The sample has approximately 210,000 clones; 82% are singletons. The TCR was taken from a woman in her sixties or seventies who had recovered from COVID-19. The specimen was PBMCs or T cells enriched from blood (not recorded which).

Written as DNA, the CDR3 is TGTGCCAGTAGTATAGGCCTTAGACAGGGGTCTGGCTACACCTTC. Amino acids: CASSIGLRQGSGYTF. The chain has TRBV19 and TRBJ1-2; 8 positions agree with TRBD1. The germline CDR1 and CDR2 sequences are LNHDA and SQIVND (reference sequence). Losses at the gene ends were 1 base for V and 7 bases for J; bases not matched to a gene: 8. The CDR3 sequence is 15 residues long.